A selection of T cell receptor beta chains follows, all from one sample in a study of shared clonotypes between healthy human individuals. Method: immunoSEQ multiplex PCR; TCRdb's copy keeps in-frame clones and lacks some. The sample contains about 2.1 million clones, approximately 94% of which appear only once. Sequencing was carried out using naive CD8+ T cells from PBMCs. The receptors originated from a man between 18 and 35 years old in good health. Some clones in this sample may be carry-over from other donors' samples. Both conserved end residues are part of each CDR3. The order of the fields is clone size, D gene, J gene, V gene, CDR3 DNA, CDR3 protein. The D gene is left open where the match is weak. Some rows have no size entry. The others give once, few or many, or a class for an expanded clone.

abundance: few
d_gene: TRBD1
j_gene: TRBJ1-5
v_gene: TRBV4-2
CDR3nt: TGTGCCAGCAGCCAAGGACAGGGGGATCAGCCCCAGCATTTT
CDR3aa: CASSQGQGDQPQHF

abundance: once
d_gene: -
j_gene: TRBJ2-3
v_gene: TRBV9
CDR3nt: TGTGCCAGCTCAGAGATCGGTGGAAACACAGATACGCAGTATTTT
CDR3aa: CASSEIGGNTDTQYF

abundance: -
d_gene: -
j_gene: TRBJ2-5
v_gene: TRBV10-2
CDR3nt: TGCGCCAGCCTTCCGAACAGACAAGAGACCCAGTACTTC
CDR3aa: CASLPNRQETQYF

abundance: -
d_gene: -
j_gene: TRBJ2-2
v_gene: TRBV27
CDR3nt: TGTGCCAGCACGGGGCGGGTGAACACCGGGGAGCTGTTTTTT
CDR3aa: CASTGRVNTGELFF

abundance: -
d_gene: TRBD1
j_gene: TRBJ1-2
v_gene: TRBV15
CDR3nt: TGTGCCACCAGCAGGGTAACCCGGGACAGGGGAAAGGGCTACACCTTC
CDR3aa: CATSRVTRDRGKGYTF

abundance: -
d_gene: -
j_gene: TRBJ2-1
v_gene: TRBV7-9
CDR3nt: TGTGCCAGCAGCTCCCGCCCCGGGACGGGAGTCGGCAATGAGCAGTTCTTC
CDR3aa: CASSSRPGTGVGNEQFF

abundance: -
d_gene: TRBD2
j_gene: TRBJ2-7
v_gene: TRBV9
CDR3nt: TGTGCCAGCAGCGTAGAGGCTAGCGGGAACCACGAGCAGTACTTC
CDR3aa: CASSVEASGNHEQYF

abundance: -
d_gene: TRBD1
j_gene: TRBJ1-2
v_gene: TRBV27
CDR3nt: TGTGCCAGCAGGGGGGACAGGGGAGGCTACACCTTC
CDR3aa: CASRGDRGGYTF

abundance: -
d_gene: -
j_gene: TRBJ1-2
v_gene: TRBV7-9
CDR3nt: TGTGCCAGCAGGGATGACGACAGCTATGGCTACACCTTC
CDR3aa: CASRDDDSYGYTF

abundance: -
d_gene: TRBD2
j_gene: TRBJ2-1
v_gene: TRBV4-1
CDR3nt: TGCGCCAGCAGCCAAGTCCTCCTAGCGGGAGTGGATGAGCAGTTCTTC
CDR3aa: CASSQVLLAGVDEQFF

abundance: -
d_gene: -
j_gene: TRBJ2-3
v_gene: TRBV27
CDR3nt: TGTGCCAGCATTCTTGCGGAAATAGGCACAGATACGCAGTATTTT
CDR3aa: CASILAEIGTDTQYF

abundance: -
d_gene: TRBD2
j_gene: TRBJ2-1
v_gene: TRBV5-1
CDR3nt: TGCGCCAGCAGCTACCTGGGGACTAGCGGGTTCAATGAGCAGTTCTTC
CDR3aa: CASSYLGTSGFNEQFF

abundance: -
d_gene: -
j_gene: TRBJ2-1
v_gene: TRBV6-1
CDR3nt: TGTGCCAGCAGTGAAGCCACTAGCTACTTTGAGCAGTTCTTC
CDR3aa: CASSEATSYFEQFF

abundance: -
d_gene: TRBD1
j_gene: TRBJ2-7
v_gene: TRBV28
CDR3nt: TGTGCCAGCAGTTTGTGGGACAGAAGCCGCTACGAGCAGTACTTC
CDR3aa: CASSLWDRSRYEQYF

abundance: -
d_gene: -
j_gene: TRBJ1-5
v_gene: TRBV7-9
CDR3nt: TGTGCCAGCAGCTTTGGTAAACTCGGGGACGGTGGACGGCCCCAGCATTTT
CDR3aa: CASSFGKLGDGGRPQHF

abundance: -
d_gene: TRBD1
j_gene: TRBJ1-3
v_gene: TRBV11-2
CDR3nt: TGTGCCAGCAGCCCTTGGACAGGGGCAATTGGAAACACCATATATTTT
CDR3aa: CASSPWTGAIGNTIYF

abundance: -
d_gene: -
j_gene: TRBJ2-1
v_gene: TRBV30
CDR3nt: TGTGCCTGGAGGAGTTTGCGGGGTGAGCAGTTCTTC
CDR3aa: CAWRSLRGEQFF

abundance: -
d_gene: -
j_gene: TRBJ2-7
v_gene: TRBV2
CDR3nt: TGTGCCACCGACCCCGGACCAGGATCCTACGAGCAGTACTTC
CDR3aa: CATDPGPGSYEQYF

abundance: -
d_gene: -
j_gene: TRBJ2-7
v_gene: TRBV6-1
CDR3nt: TGTGCCAGCAGTGAGGGACTGGGAAGCTCCTACGAGCAGTACTTC
CDR3aa: CASSEGLGSSYEQYF

abundance: -
d_gene: TRBD2
j_gene: TRBJ2-7
v_gene: TRBV29-1
CDR3nt: TGCAGCGCTTACGCGGGAGGGCCCTACGAGCAGTACTTC
CDR3aa: CSAYAGGPYEQYF

abundance: -
d_gene: TRBD1
j_gene: TRBJ2-7
v_gene: TRBV19
CDR3nt: TGTGCCAGTAGCCCGGGACAGGGTGCGTACGAGCAGTACTTC
CDR3aa: CASSPGQGAYEQYF

abundance: -
d_gene: -
j_gene: TRBJ1-1
v_gene: TRBV4-3
CDR3nt: TGCGCCAGCAGCCAGAGTAGAAACACTGAAGCTTTCTTT
CDR3aa: CASSQSRNTEAFF

abundance: -
d_gene: -
j_gene: TRBJ2-2
v_gene: TRBV30
CDR3nt: TGTGCCTGGGATCAGCAGCAGGGAAACACCGGGGAGCTGTTTTTT
CDR3aa: CAWDQQQGNTGELFF

abundance: few
d_gene: -
j_gene: TRBJ2-1
v_gene: TRBV11-2
CDR3nt: TGTGCCAGCAGCTTGGGAGGTTCCTACAATGAGCAGTTCTTC
CDR3aa: CASSLGGSYNEQFF

abundance: -
d_gene: -
j_gene: TRBJ1-3
v_gene: TRBV9
CDR3nt: TGTGCCAGCAGCGGCAGTCTCTCTGGAAACACCATATATTTT
CDR3aa: CASSGSLSGNTIYF

abundance: -
d_gene: -
j_gene: TRBJ1-4
v_gene: TRBV28
CDR3nt: TGTGCCAGCAGCCCGACGGTCTCTAATGAAAAACTGTTTTTT
CDR3aa: CASSPTVSNEKLFF

abundance: -
d_gene: -
j_gene: TRBJ1-1
v_gene: TRBV28
CDR3nt: TGTGCCAGCAGTTTAGGGGGCAGTACTGAAGCTTTCTTT
CDR3aa: CASSLGGSTEAFF

abundance: -
d_gene: -
j_gene: TRBJ2-2
v_gene: TRBV27
CDR3nt: TGTGCCAGCAGCCATCTCCCGGGGCCCGGGGAGCTGTTTTTT
CDR3aa: CASSHLPGPGELFF

abundance: -
d_gene: TRBD1
j_gene: TRBJ2-1
v_gene: TRBV29-1
CDR3nt: TGCAGCGTAAAGACAGGGATGAAGAATGAGCAGTTCTTC
CDR3aa: CSVKTGMKNEQFF

abundance: -
d_gene: -
j_gene: TRBJ1-2
v_gene: TRBV27
CDR3nt: TGTGCCAGCAGGGCCAGCCCTTATGGCTACACCTTC
CDR3aa: CASRASPYGYTF

abundance: -
d_gene: -
j_gene: TRBJ2-5
v_gene: TRBV7-9
CDR3nt: TGTGCCAGCAGCTCCCCAGATGACCCCCGGGAGACCCAGTACTTC
CDR3aa: CASSSPDDPRETQYF

abundance: -
d_gene: -
j_gene: TRBJ1-1
v_gene: TRBV7-9
CDR3nt: TGTGCCAGCGAGGATAGGGGAGGAAACACTGAAGCTTTCTTT
CDR3aa: CASEDRGGNTEAFF

abundance: once
d_gene: -
j_gene: TRBJ2-7
v_gene: TRBV5-1
CDR3nt: TGCGCCAGCAGCTTGGCGGGAATCGGCTACGAGCAGTACTTC
CDR3aa: CASSLAGIGYEQYF

abundance: -
d_gene: -
j_gene: TRBJ2-7
v_gene: TRBV6-6
CDR3nt: TGTGCCAGCAGTCCCGGACAGAGCGAGCAGTACTTC
CDR3aa: CASSPGQSEQYF

abundance: -
d_gene: TRBD2
j_gene: TRBJ2-1
v_gene: TRBV4-1
CDR3nt: TGCGCCAGCAGCCAAGACAGAGGCCGACTAGCGGGAGATGGGAATGAGCAGTTCTTC
CDR3aa: CASSQDRGRLAGDGNEQFF

abundance: -
d_gene: -
j_gene: TRBJ2-7
v_gene: TRBV5-8
CDR3nt: TGTGCCAGCAACCCTCTGGGGAACTCCTACGAGCAGTACTTC
CDR3aa: CASNPLGNSYEQYF

abundance: -
d_gene: -
j_gene: TRBJ1-2
v_gene: TRBV4-3
CDR3nt: TGCGCCAGCAGCCAAGATTTGGGGGGTAACTATGGCTACACCTTC
CDR3aa: CASSQDLGGNYGYTF

abundance: -
d_gene: TRBD1
j_gene: TRBJ2-7
v_gene: TRBV30
CDR3nt: TGTGCCTTTAGCCGGACAGGGACCAACGAGCAGTACTTC
CDR3aa: CAFSRTGTNEQYF

abundance: -
d_gene: -
j_gene: TRBJ2-7
v_gene: TRBV27
CDR3nt: TGTGCCAGCAGTTCCGACGGTTACGAGCAGTACTTC
CDR3aa: CASSSDGYEQYF

abundance: -
d_gene: -
j_gene: TRBJ1-3
v_gene: TRBV4-2
CDR3nt: TGTGCCAGCAGCCAAGATAAAGGGTCTGGAAACACCATATATTTT
CDR3aa: CASSQDKGSGNTIYF

abundance: -
d_gene: -
j_gene: TRBJ1-1
v_gene: TRBV4-1
CDR3nt: TGCGCCAGCAGCCAAGGACAGCACACTGAAGCTTTCTTT
CDR3aa: CASSQGQHTEAFF

abundance: -
d_gene: -
j_gene: TRBJ2-2
v_gene: TRBV13
CDR3nt: TGTGCCAGCAGCTTAGGAGGGGTGCACACCGGGGAGCTGTTTTTT
CDR3aa: CASSLGGVHTGELFF